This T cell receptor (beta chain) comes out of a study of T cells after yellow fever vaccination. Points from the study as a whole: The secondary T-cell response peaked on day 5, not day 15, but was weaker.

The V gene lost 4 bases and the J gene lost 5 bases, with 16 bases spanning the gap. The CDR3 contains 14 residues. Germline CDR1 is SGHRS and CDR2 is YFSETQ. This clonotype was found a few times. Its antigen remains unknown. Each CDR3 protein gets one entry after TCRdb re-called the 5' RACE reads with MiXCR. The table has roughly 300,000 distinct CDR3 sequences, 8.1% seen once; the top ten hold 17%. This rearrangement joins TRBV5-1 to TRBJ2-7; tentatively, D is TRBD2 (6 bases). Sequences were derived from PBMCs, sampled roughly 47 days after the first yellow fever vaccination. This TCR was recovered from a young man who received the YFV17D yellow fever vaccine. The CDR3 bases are TGCGCCAGCAGCGGCACCCTGGAGGGGCACGAGCAGTACTTC. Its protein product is CASSGTLEGHEQYF.